Included here is one TCR beta chain sequence, with context. CDR1 DFQATT and CDR2 SNEGSKA come from the germline V gene (reference sequence). The V and J ends lost 8 bases and 4 bases respectively, with 2 bases between them. This CDR3 spans 8 amino acids. Measured with immunoSEQ multiplex PCR; TCRdb has only the in-frame clones, and not every one. The sample lists approximately 200,000 clones, around 85% seen once, with 3.2% in the top ten. The participants were between about 18 and 90 years old and came from roughly 24 US areas. Cohorts were assigned according to the clinical history that participants reported. These data belong to a study of blood T cell repertoires in COVID-19.

The gene calls are TRBV20-1 and TRBJ1-2; D is ambiguous. Sequencing was performed on PBMCs or T cells enriched from blood (not recorded which). This sequence was found in a woman aged 25-40 years who had recovered from COVID-19. The CDR3 spells CSLYGYTF. In nucleotides, the CDR3 is TGCAGTCTCTATGGCTACACCTTC.